These T cell receptor beta chains were read from a single sample in a study of long-term antiretroviral therapy in people with HIV. Measured with immunoSEQ multiplex PCR; TCRdb has only the in-frame clones, and not every one. The sample holds about 40,000 clones; roughly 80% are singletons and the top ten take 6.2%. The source was unsorted PBMCs, collected 1 year after starting antiretroviral therapy. These receptors were collected from a man aged 18-30 years with HIV. Both conserved end residues are part of each CDR3. A D gene is named only where the DNA matches it firmly. Clone size is shown for a subset of rows, as once, few, many or a class of expanded clone.

>NA|16|TRBJ1-5|NA|TRBV7-9
TGTGCCAGCAGCTCCCTTTGGGGGGGAAGCAATCAGCCCCAGCATTTT
CASSSLWGGSNQPQHF
>NA|17|TRBJ1-1|NA|TRBV5-6
TGTGCCAGCAGCTTCGCCCCACTCCAGAAGCTGAACACTGAAGCTTTCTTT
CASSFAPLQKLNTEAFF
>NA|17|TRBJ2-3|NA|TRBV2
TGTGCCAGCAGTGAAGCGCTTCTAGCACCTAGCACAGATACGCAGTATTTT
CASSEALLAPSTDTQYF
>NA|12|TRBJ2-1|NA|TRBV5-1
TGCGCCAGCAGCCGTTCCTACAATGAGCAGTTCTTC
CASSRSYNEQFF
>few|13|TRBJ1-2|NA|TRBV5-6
TGTGCCAGCAGGATAACGGGGACTGATGGCTACACCTTC
CASRITGTDGYTF
>NA|14|TRBJ2-7|TRBD1|TRBV11-2
TGTGCCAGCAGCGCAGACAGGGTAGGACACGAGCAGTACTTC
CASSADRVGHEQYF
>NA|13|TRBJ2-2|NA|TRBV18
TGTGCCAGCTCACCGGGGGCCACCGGGGAGCTGTTTTTT
CASSPGATGELFF
>NA|15|TRBJ2-7|NA|TRBV7-9
TGTGCCAGCAGCTCATCCGGGGGCAGGGGGGGAGAGCAGTACTTC
CASSSSGGRGGEQYF
>NA|15|TRBJ2-1|TRBD1|TRBV9
TGTGCCAGCAGCGTAGGGGGACAGGGGGGTAATGAGCAGTTCTTC
CASSVGGQGGNEQFF
>NA|15|TRBJ1-2|TRBD1|TRBV4-3
TGCGCCAGCAGCCCCGCGGGACAGGGGTTCTATGGCTACACCTTC
CASSPAGQGFYGYTF
>NA|15|TRBJ1-2|TRBD1|TRBV27
TGTGCCAGCAGTAACTCCGGGACAGGGGGCTTGGGCTACACCTTC
CASSNSGTGGLGYTF
>NA|14|TRBJ2-3|NA|TRBV4-1
TGCGCCAGCAGCCCACAGGTGGGGGGAGATACGCAGTATTTT
CASSPQVGGDTQYF
>NA|16|TRBJ2-5|NA|TRBV6-1
TGTGCCAGCAGTGAAGAGAGGGCGTGGGTCCAAGAGACCCAGTACTTC
CASSEERAWVQETQYF
>NA|13|TRBJ2-2|NA|TRBV7-2
TGTGCCAGCAGCTCTACAGGGACCGGGGAGCTGTTTTTT
CASSSTGTGELFF
>NA|17|TRBJ2-2|TRBD1|TRBV9
TGTGCCAGCAGCGGAACGGACAGGGGTGTTGGCACCGGGGAGCTGTTTTTT
CASSGTDRGVGTGELFF
>NA|15|TRBJ1-1|NA|TRBV5-4
TGTGCCAGCAGCTTGGGGGGGGCCCTGAACACTGAAGCTTTCTTT
CASSLGGALNTEAFF
>few|13|TRBJ2-2|NA|TRBV7-2
TGTGCCAGCAGCCTCGGGACATCCGGGGAGCTGTTTTTT
CASSLGTSGELFF
>NA|14|TRBJ1-1|NA|TRBV5-1
TGCGCCAGCAGCTACACCCGGGACCTCACTGAAGCTTTCTTT
CASSYTRDLTEAFF
>NA|13|TRBJ1-2|TRBD1|TRBV5-1
TGCGCCAGCAGCTTCGGACAGGGCTATGGCTACACCTTC
CASSFGQGYGYTF
>NA|14|TRBJ1-2|TRBD1|TRBV7-2
TGTGCCAGCAGCTTAGGGACAGGGGGCTATGGCTACACCTTC
CASSLGTGGYGYTF
>NA|16|TRBJ2-7|NA|TRBV11-2
TGTGCCAGCAGCTTAGAGGGACCTGGGACCTCCTACGAGCAGTACTTC
CASSLEGPGTSYEQYF
>NA|17|TRBJ1-5|NA|TRBV28
TGTGCCAGCAGCCCGATGGACAGAGGCTATAGCAATCAGCCCCAGCATTTT
CASSPMDRGYSNQPQHF
>few|16|TRBJ1-2|TRBD1|TRBV2
TGTGCCAGCAGGGGGACAGGGGAAGGGGGCTTCTATGGCTACACCTTC
CASRGTGEGGFYGYTF
>NA|14|TRBJ1-1|NA|TRBV27
TGTGCCAGCAGCCCAACACACGTTCCCACTGAAGCTTTCTTT
CASSPTHVPTEAFF
>NA|14|TRBJ1-2|NA|TRBV27
TGTGCCAGCAGTCCCGCCGGGGCGAGCTATGGCTACACCTTC
CASSPAGASYGYTF
>NA|13|TRBJ1-1|NA|TRBV9
TGTGCCAGCAGCGTTGGGGGGCTTAGTGAAGCTTTCTTT
CASSVGGLSEAFF
>NA|14|TRBJ1-1|NA|TRBV7-2
TGTGCCAGCAGCTGGGGCTTGGGGAACACTGAAGCTTTCTTT
CASSWGLGNTEAFF
>NA|14|TRBJ1-5|TRBD1|TRBV28
TGTGCCAGCAGTTGGGACAGGGGCGAGGCGCCCCAGCATTTT
CASSWDRGEAPQHF
>NA|17|TRBJ2-5|TRBD1|TRBV5-1
TGCGCCAGCAGCCGAGATATGGGGTGGGCAGGGGGAGAGACCCAGTACTTC
CASSRDMGWAGGETQYF
>NA|15|TRBJ1-4|NA|TRBV5-8
TGTGCCAGCAGCTTTGGGCAACAGACTAATGAAAAACTGTTTTTT
CASSFGQQTNEKLFF
>NA|13|TRBJ2-3|NA|TRBV7-3
TGTGCCAGCAGCTTAACGGGTACAGATACGCAGTATTTT
CASSLTGTDTQYF